The following is a T cell receptor (beta chain) sequence with its context. V was clipped by 4 bases and J by 5 bases; unmatched bases: 7. The CDR3 is made up of 15 amino acids. Germline V lookup: CDR1 SGHAT, CDR2 FQNNGV. This sample was included in a study of cytomegalovirus exposure and HLA in healthy donors. The PCR used 60 Vbeta and 13 Jbeta primers. The method was immunoSEQ multiplex PCR; TCRdb's version includes in-frame clones alone and lacks a portion of them. The clone table shows 150,000 to 200,000 clones, with the ten largest holding 6.5%. The V call is TRBV11-2, the J call TRBJ1-1; 10 nucleotides match TRBD1. This TCR derives from a young man in good health and CMV-seronegative. The sample taken for sequencing was PBMCs. The CDR3 sequence: CASSSTGTGVTEAFF. CDR3 sequence (DNA): TGTGCCAGCAGCTCCACCGGGACAGGGGTTACTGAAGCTTTCTTT.